This T cell receptor beta chain was recovered during a study of beta chain features in type 1 diabetes. Study-level background: Age, gender and cell yields were similar between patients and healthy donors. Study-level points and caveats: PCR might favor shorter templates, equally in patients and controls. Patients' naive, central memory and Treg TCRB repertoires seemed closer to one another than those of healthy donors.

Note on this clone: Its antigen is not known.

CDR3 size: 14 residues. J was trimmed by 8 bases and V by 1 base; bases with no gene match: 4. Germline lookup yields CDR1 SGHTA and CDR2 FQGNSA. A CD45RO/CCR7/CD25/CD127/CD95/CD27 panel sorted naive, central memory, regulatory and stem cell-like memory CD4+ cells. Expressed TCRB transcripts were sequenced, since all the RNA that had been isolated was reverse transcribed. The data were produced by immunoSEQ multiplex PCR, yet TCRdb's version contains in-frame clones alone and is incomplete. The sample lists tens of thousands of clones; around a third were seen once. The sample taken for sequencing was stem cell memory CD4+ T cells from blood. The TCR sequence derives from a young woman in good health. The chain is built from TRBV7-2 and TRBJ1-1; 10 bases agree with TRBD1. CDR3 loop: CASSLETGGAEAFF. The CDR3 DNA is TGTGCCAGCAGCTTAGAGACAGGGGGCGCGGAAGCTTTCTTT.